The rows below give T cell receptor beta chains drawn from one sample of a study of blood T cell repertoires in COVID-19. Clones were read by immunoSEQ multiplex PCR, and TCRdb kept only the in-frame ones, dropping some. The data contain about 110,000 clones, 71% of them singletons. The sequencing input was peripheral blood. The receptor set was obtained from a human donor with acute or convalescent COVID-19. The donor label of this sample is uncertain. The CDR3 runs from the conserved cysteine through the conserved F or W. A D gene is named only where the DNA matches it firmly. Size is stated for part of the rows, as once, few or many counts, or as a class when the clone is expanded.

d_call | j_call | clone_size | v_call | cdr3_nt | cdr3_aa
NA | TRBJ1-6 | NA | TRBV11-2 | TGTGCCAGCAGCTCCCCCCGCCGGGGTCCCGTTGGTCATTCACCCCTCCACTTT | CASSSPRRGPVGHSPLHF
NA | TRBJ2-3 | NA | TRBV5-4 | TGTGCCAGCAGCTTGAGGCGGGACTTCTCCACAGATACGCAGTATTTT | CASSLRRDFSTDTQYF
TRBD1 | TRBJ2-3 | NA | TRBV5-1 | TGCGCCAGCAGTCCTACTCCGGGACAGATAACAGATACGCAGTATTTT | CASSPTPGQITDTQYF
NA | TRBJ1-4 | once | TRBV6-1 | TGTGCCAGCAGTGCCTCCGCGGGGGGGAATAATGAAAAACTGTTTTTT | CASSASAGGNNEKLFF
TRBD1 | TRBJ1-6 | NA | TRBV5-8 | TGTGCCAGCAGCTGGGACAGGGGATCACCCCTCCACTTT | CASSWDRGSPLHF
TRBD1 | TRBJ1-2 | NA | TRBV4-1 | TGCGCCAGCAGCCAAGGGGACAGGGGCTATGGCTACACCTTC | CASSQGDRGYGYTF
NA | TRBJ2-3 | NA | TRBV3-1/TRBV3-2 | TGTGCCAGCAGCCTCCAGACAGGCACAGATACGCAGTATTTT | CASSLQTGTDTQYF
TRBD2 | TRBJ2-1 | NA | TRBV5-1 | TGCGCCAGCAGCTTGGGGTCGAGCGGGGGTTCTGAGCAGTTCTTC | CASSLGSSGGSEQFF
NA | TRBJ1-6 | NA | TRBV18 | TGTGCCAGCTCACCAAAGTCAGGCAGGAATTTTGGGTCACCCCTCCACTTT | CASSPKSGRNFGSPLHF
TRBD1 | TRBJ1-1 | NA | TRBV3-1/TRBV3-2 | TGTGCCAGCAGCTGGGGACAGAAGAACACTGAAGCTTTCTTT | CASSWGQKNTEAFF
NA | TRBJ2-5 | NA | TRBV7-9 | TGTGCCAGCAGCTCGGATAGGGGGTCAGAGACCCAGTACTTC | CASSSDRGSETQYF
NA | TRBJ1-2 | once | TRBV13 | TGTGCCAGCAGCCCACCGGGGGGGGCAGTTGGCTACACCTTC | CASSPPGGAVGYTF
TRBD2 | TRBJ2-1 | NA | TRBV11-2 | TGTGCCAGCAGCCCGGGACTAGCGGGGGCCCCGCCCGCCAATGAGCAGTTCTTC | CASSPGLAGAPPANEQFF
NA | TRBJ1-2 | NA | TRBV6-5 | TGTGCCAGCAGTTATAGGGGATTCGGCTACACCTTC | CASSYRGFGYTF
NA | TRBJ2-2 | NA | TRBV5-1 | TGCGCCAGCAGCTTGGGACAAAACACCGGGGAGCTGTTTTTT | CASSLGQNTGELFF
NA | TRBJ2-2 | few | TRBV9 | TGTGCCAGCAGCGTAACAAATACCGGGGAGCTGTTTTTT | CASSVTNTGELFF
TRBD2 | TRBJ2-5 | NA | TRBV30 | TGTGCCCACCTCGTTTGGAAGCGGGGCGAAGAGACCCAGTACTTC | CAHLVWKRGEETQYF
NA | TRBJ1-6 | once | TRBV6-6 | TGTGCCAGCAGTGAGTGGGCGGAGGATTCACCCCTCCACTTT | CASSEWAEDSPLHF
NA | TRBJ2-1 | NA | TRBV18 | TGTGCCAGCTCACCGGGAGGTGAGCATGAGCAGTTCTTC | CASSPGGEHEQFF
TRBD2 | TRBJ2-1 | NA | TRBV7-2 | TGTGCCAGCAGCTTAGTAGCGGGGGCGTCCGGCAATGAGCAGTTCTTC | CASSLVAGASGNEQFF
TRBD1 | TRBJ1-1 | NA | TRBV5-1 | TGCGCCAGCAGCAGGGACAGGGCTACGGCTTTCTTT | CASSRDRATAFF
NA | TRBJ2-4 | NA | TRBV7-9 | TGTGCCAGCAGCTTAGTCCCGATACTAGCCAAAAACATTCAGTACTTC | CASSLVPILAKNIQYF
TRBD1 | TRBJ1-5 | few | TRBV18 | TGTGCCAGCTCACTCACAGGGGGACTCAATCAGCCCCAGCATTTT | CASSLTGGLNQPQHF
TRBD1 | TRBJ2-5 | NA | TRBV2 | TGTGCCAGCAGTGAGGCCGGCAGGGGGCGAGAGACCCAGTACTTC | CASSEAGRGRETQYF
NA | TRBJ1-1 | NA | TRBV2 | TGTGCCAGCAAGGTTGGCGGGGGGCCCACTGAAGCTTTCTTT | CASKVGGGPTEAFF
NA | TRBJ1-5 | NA | TRBV19 | TGTGCCAGTAGTATACTCCCAGATAGCAATCAGCCCCAGCATTTT | CASSILPDSNQPQHF
TRBD1 | TRBJ1-2 | NA | TRBV10-3 | TGTGCCACCCAAAGGGACAGTCAATTCTATGGCTACACCTTC | CATQRDSQFYGYTF
NA | TRBJ1-2 | NA | TRBV7-3 | TGTGCCAGCAGCCCGAAGACAGGCGGCGGCTACACCTTC | CASSPKTGGGYTF
TRBD1 | TRBJ1-1 | NA | TRBV5-1 | TGCGCCAGCAGCCCCCGGACAGGGGTCACGAACACTGAAGCTTTCTTT | CASSPRTGVTNTEAFF
NA | TRBJ1-2 | NA | TRBV7-5 | TGTGTCAGAAGCTTAGCTCCAGACAGCTTCAACTATGGCTACACCTTC | CVRSLAPDSFNYGYTF
NA | TRBJ2-5 | NA | TRBV7-3 | TGTGCCAGCAGCTTAACGGGACTCCATCCAGCGGAGACCCAGTACTTC | CASSLTGLHPAETQYF
NA | TRBJ2-2 | once | TRBV28 | TGTGCCAGCAAATTAGGTCAGGGGCACACCGGGGAGCTGTTTTTT | CASKLGQGHTGELFF
NA | TRBJ2-3 | NA | TRBV29-1 | TGCAGCGTGGGAGATGCTATCACAGATACGCAGTATTTT | CSVGDAITDTQYF